Here is one T cell receptor (beta chain) with its context. In the source study's methods: By means of reference gene primer amplification, nucleated cell counts were estimated. TCRdb keeps only in-frame clones here, not all; method: immunoSEQ multiplex PCR. The DNA gave D and trimming, while V, J and clone size come from that table. Of almost 25,000 clones in the sample, about 90% were seen once. The data derive from a study of blood T cell repertoires in COVID-19. Study context: PBMCs, B-cell-depleted T cells, or T cells were the source of the cDNA or gDNA that made up the material.

V lost 3 bases and J 4 bases, leaving 13 bases between the germline ends. CDR1 is LGHNA, CDR2 YSLEER, per germline. The CDR3 loop spans 14 amino acids. The clonotype originates from an older man with active COVID-19. Sequencing was performed on peripheral blood. V usage is TRBV4-3 and J usage is TRBJ2-7; D perhaps matches TRBD2 (6 bases). The CDR3 reads CASSQSRRGYEQYF. CDR3 DNA: TGCGCCAGCAGCCAGTCCCGGAGGGGTTACGAGCAGTACTTC.